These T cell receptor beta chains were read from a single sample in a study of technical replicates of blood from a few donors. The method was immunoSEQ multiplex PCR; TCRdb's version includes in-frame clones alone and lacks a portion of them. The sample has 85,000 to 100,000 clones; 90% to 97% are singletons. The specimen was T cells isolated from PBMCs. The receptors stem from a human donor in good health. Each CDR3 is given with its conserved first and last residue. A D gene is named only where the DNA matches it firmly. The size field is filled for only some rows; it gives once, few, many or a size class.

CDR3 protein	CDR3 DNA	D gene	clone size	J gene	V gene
CASSEEGQGVGELFF	TGCGCCAGCAGCGAAGAGGGACAGGGGGTCGGGGAGCTGTTTTTT	TRBD1	once	TRBJ2-2	TRBV5-1
CASTSRHLNYGYTF	TGTGCCAGCACTTCGAGACACCTTAACTATGGCTACACCTTC	-	-	TRBJ1-2	TRBV2
CASNGADRPYEQYF	TGTGCCAGCAATGGGGCTGACAGGCCCTACGAGCAGTACTTC	-	-	TRBJ2-7	TRBV27
CASSSPLGGGGLDEKLFF	TGTGCCAGCAGCTCGCCACTGGGAGGAGGTGGCTTAGATGAAAAACTGTTTTTT	-	once	TRBJ1-4	TRBV9
CASSVSGLALNTGELFF	TGCGCCAGCAGCGTGTCCGGACTAGCCCTAAACACCGGGGAGCTGTTTTTT	TRBD2	-	TRBJ2-2	TRBV5-1
CASSPLDRDTGELFF	TGCGCCAGCAGCCCCCTTGACAGAGACACCGGGGAGCTGTTTTTT	-	-	TRBJ2-2	TRBV4-1
CSVEGRDGAKNIQYF	TGCAGCGTTGAAGGCCGGGATGGAGCCAAAAACATTCAGTACTTC	-	-	TRBJ2-4	TRBV29-1
CASSVGGSGKYEQYF	TGTGCCAGCAGCGTAGGTGGTAGCGGGAAATACGAGCAGTACTTC	TRBD2	-	TRBJ2-7	TRBV9
CATWTANYGYTF	TGTGCCACCTGGACAGCTAACTATGGCTACACCTTC	-	-	TRBJ1-2	TRBV27
CASSLTRLISVKMNTEAFF	TGCGCCAGCAGTTTAACGAGACTTATAAGCGTCAAGATGAACACTGAAGCTTTCTTT	-	-	TRBJ1-1	TRBV5-1
CASSVAEGDYEQYF	TGTGCCAGCAGCGTAGCTGAGGGAGACTACGAGCAGTACTTC	-	-	TRBJ2-7	TRBV9
CASSELASGTDTQYF	TGTGCCAGCAGTGAACTAGCCTCCGGCACAGATACGCAGTATTTT	-	-	TRBJ2-3	TRBV28
CASSAAGTTFEQYF	TGTGCCAGCAGCGCAGCCGGGACTACATTCGAGCAGTACTTC	TRBD2	-	TRBJ2-7	TRBV9
CASSQISGGYNEQFF	TGTGCCAGCAGCCAGATTAGCGGGGGATACAATGAGCAGTTCTTC	TRBD2	-	TRBJ2-1	TRBV14
CASSGTSFLF	TGTGCCAGCTCCGGGACTAGCTTCCTCTTC	TRBD2	-	TRBJ2-1	TRBV9
CASSVSTSGGRSGELFF	TGTGCCAGCAGCGTATCAACTAGCGGGGGTCGAAGCGGGGAGCTGTTTTTT	TRBD2	-	TRBJ2-2	TRBV9
CASSLLDNEQFF	TGTGCCAGCAGCCTTTTAGATAATGAGCAGTTCTTC	-	-	TRBJ2-1	TRBV7-2
CATKQGAANYGYTF	TGTGCCACTAAACAGGGGGCAGCTAACTATGGCTACACCTTC	TRBD1	-	TRBJ1-2	TRBV10-3
CATRGVGGYTGELFF	TGTGCCACCCGTGGCGTAGGGGGCTACACCGGGGAGCTGTTTTTT	TRBD1	-	TRBJ2-2	TRBV19
CASSQEWRGGNNEQFF	TGTGCCAGCAGCCAAGAGTGGCGGGGGGGGAACAATGAGCAGTTCTTC	TRBD2	-	TRBJ2-1	TRBV4-2
CASSLRETGWNEQFF	TGTGCCAGCAGCTTGCGAGAGACAGGATGGAATGAGCAGTTCTTC	-	-	TRBJ2-1	TRBV5-4
CASSRRGGELFF	TGTGCCAGCAGCCGGAGGGGCGGGGAGCTGTTTTTT	-	-	TRBJ2-2	TRBV9
CASSLGGGSYNEQFF	TGCGCCAGCAGCTTGGGGGGGGGATCCTACAATGAGCAGTTCTTC	TRBD2	-	TRBJ2-1	TRBV5-1
CASSLGTVYNEQFF	TGTGCCAGCAGCTTGGGGACAGTCTACAATGAGCAGTTCTTC	TRBD1	once	TRBJ2-1	TRBV28
CASSFTGYTGELFF	TGTGCCAGCAGCTTCACAGGATACACCGGGGAGCTGTTTTTT	-	-	TRBJ2-2	TRBV7-9
CASRGSRGRPYEQYF	TGTGCCAGCCGCGGGTCCAGGGGGCGCCCCTACGAGCAGTACTTC	TRBD1	-	TRBJ2-7	TRBV6-6
CASTRSGNTIYF	TGTGCCAGCACGCGCTCTGGAAACACCATATATTTT	-	-	TRBJ1-3	TRBV28
CASSPSPTNEKLFF	TGTGCCAGCAGCCCGAGCCCAACTAATGAAAAACTGTTTTTT	-	-	TRBJ1-4	TRBV7-9
CASSLAGAGETQYF	TGTGCCAGCTCTCTAGCGGGGGCGGGAGAGACCCAGTACTTC	TRBD2	-	TRBJ2-5	TRBV6-1
CASSELVAGGPEQFF	TGTGCCAGCAGTGAGTTGGTAGCGGGGGGGCCTGAGCAGTTCTTC	TRBD2	once	TRBJ2-1	TRBV6-1
CASNQVGRGNEQFF	TGCGCCAGCAACCAAGTAGGTCGAGGGAATGAGCAGTTCTTC	-	-	TRBJ2-1	TRBV4-1
CASSYRTSGRASDEQYF	TGCGCCAGCAGCTATCGGACTAGCGGGAGGGCCTCGGACGAGCAGTACTTC	TRBD2	-	TRBJ2-7	TRBV5-1
CASSPEGLAGGQSGELFF	TGCGCCAGCAGCCCGGAGGGACTAGCGGGCGGGCAGAGCGGGGAGCTGTTTTTT	TRBD2	-	TRBJ2-2	TRBV5-1
CASSLGGSRGDTQYF	TGTGCCAGCAGCTTAGGGGGCAGTCGGGGGGATACGCAGTATTTT	-	-	TRBJ2-3	TRBV11-3
CASSLSSGGVTEAFF	TGTGCCAGCAGCTTAAGTTCAGGGGGCGTCACTGAAGCTTTCTTT	TRBD1	-	TRBJ1-1	TRBV7-3
CASSTPEGMSSYEQYF	TGTGCCAGTAGTACCCCTGAGGGTATGAGCTCCTACGAGCAGTACTTC	-	-	TRBJ2-7	TRBV19
CAISWDREETQYF	TGTGCCATCAGTTGGGACAGAGAAGAGACCCAGTACTTC	TRBD1	-	TRBJ2-5	TRBV10-3
CASSVDFRAGMHGYTF	TGTGCCAGCAGCGTAGATTTCAGGGCAGGGATGCATGGCTACACCTTC	-	-	TRBJ1-2	TRBV9
CASSVIAEGPGEKLFF	TGTGCCAGCAGCGTAATAGCGGAGGGGCCGGGTGAAAAACTGTTTTTT	-	-	TRBJ1-4	TRBV9
CASSQGTGIFTGELFF	TGCGCCAGCAGCCAAGGGACAGGGATTTTCACCGGGGAGCTGTTTTTT	TRBD1	-	TRBJ2-2	TRBV4-1
CASSPPSGTGEQYF	TGTGCCAGCAGCCCTCCTAGCGGGACTGGCGAGCAGTACTTC	TRBD2	-	TRBJ2-7	TRBV9
CASSEGVSSYEQYF	TGTGCCAGCAGTGAGGGCGTCAGCTCCTACGAGCAGTACTTC	-	-	TRBJ2-7	TRBV6-1
CASSRGQEETQYF	TGTGCCAGCAGCCGGGGACAGGAAGAGACCCAGTACTTC	TRBD1	-	TRBJ2-5	TRBV7-8
CATSRDRRAGQTEAFF	TGTGCCACCAGCAGAGATCGGCGGGCAGGCCAAACTGAAGCTTTCTTT	-	-	TRBJ1-1	TRBV15
CASSSWRGTYNEQFF	TGTGCCAGCAGCTCCTGGAGGGGAACCTACAATGAGCAGTTCTTC	-	-	TRBJ2-1	TRBV5-6
CASGPGQRGYTF	TGTGCTAGTGGTCCGGGACAGCGGGGCTACACCTTC	TRBD1	-	TRBJ1-2	TRBV12-5
CASSYSGGGVDTEAFF	TGTGCCAGCAGTTACAGCGGGGGGGGCGTAGACACTGAAGCTTTCTTT	-	few	TRBJ1-1	TRBV6-5
CASSPGQGPYEQYF	TGTGCCAGCTCACCGGGACAGGGCCCATACGAGCAGTACTTC	TRBD1	-	TRBJ2-7	TRBV18
CASSEAEYFRRETQYF	TGTGCCAGCAGTGAAGCGGAGTATTTCCGGCGAGAGACCCAGTACTTC	-	-	TRBJ2-5	TRBV6-1
CSVPKDSLSNTEAFF	TGCAGCGTCCCAAAGGACAGTCTCTCGAACACTGAAGCTTTCTTT	-	-	TRBJ1-1	TRBV29-1
CASSHASGLAGEYEQYF	TGCGCCAGCAGCCACGCGAGTGGGCTAGCGGGGGAGTACGAGCAGTACTTC	TRBD2	once	TRBJ2-7	TRBV5-1
CASSLGVAGRGETQYF	TGTGCTAGCAGCTTAGGGGTGGCAGGGAGGGGCGAGACCCAGTACTTC	TRBD2	-	TRBJ2-5	TRBV7-7
CASSEIRGTEAFF	TGTGCCAGCAGTGAGATCCGGGGGACTGAAGCTTTCTTT	-	-	TRBJ1-1	TRBV6-1
CASSLGSTVVGETQYF	TGCGCCAGCAGCTTGGGGTCGACTGTAGTCGGGGAGACCCAGTACTTC	-	-	TRBJ2-5	TRBV5-1
CASRGLGAPNQPQHF	TGTGCCAGCAGGGGGCTCGGCGCGCCCAATCAGCCCCAGCATTTT	-	-	TRBJ1-5	TRBV28
CASSIGSGNTIYF	TGTGCCAGTAGTATCGGGTCTGGAAACACCATATATTTT	-	-	TRBJ1-3	TRBV19
CASSQDRGYRQFF	TGCGCCAGCAGCCAAGATAGGGGTTACCGGCAGTTCTTC	-	-	TRBJ2-1	TRBV4-1
CASSLDPNRVEQFF	TGTGCCAGCAGCTTAGACCCGAACAGGGTTGAGCAGTTCTTC	-	-	TRBJ2-1	TRBV13
CASSLTGNSYEQYF	TGTGCCAGCAGCTTGACAGGGAACTCCTACGAGCAGTACTTC	TRBD1	-	TRBJ2-7	TRBV13